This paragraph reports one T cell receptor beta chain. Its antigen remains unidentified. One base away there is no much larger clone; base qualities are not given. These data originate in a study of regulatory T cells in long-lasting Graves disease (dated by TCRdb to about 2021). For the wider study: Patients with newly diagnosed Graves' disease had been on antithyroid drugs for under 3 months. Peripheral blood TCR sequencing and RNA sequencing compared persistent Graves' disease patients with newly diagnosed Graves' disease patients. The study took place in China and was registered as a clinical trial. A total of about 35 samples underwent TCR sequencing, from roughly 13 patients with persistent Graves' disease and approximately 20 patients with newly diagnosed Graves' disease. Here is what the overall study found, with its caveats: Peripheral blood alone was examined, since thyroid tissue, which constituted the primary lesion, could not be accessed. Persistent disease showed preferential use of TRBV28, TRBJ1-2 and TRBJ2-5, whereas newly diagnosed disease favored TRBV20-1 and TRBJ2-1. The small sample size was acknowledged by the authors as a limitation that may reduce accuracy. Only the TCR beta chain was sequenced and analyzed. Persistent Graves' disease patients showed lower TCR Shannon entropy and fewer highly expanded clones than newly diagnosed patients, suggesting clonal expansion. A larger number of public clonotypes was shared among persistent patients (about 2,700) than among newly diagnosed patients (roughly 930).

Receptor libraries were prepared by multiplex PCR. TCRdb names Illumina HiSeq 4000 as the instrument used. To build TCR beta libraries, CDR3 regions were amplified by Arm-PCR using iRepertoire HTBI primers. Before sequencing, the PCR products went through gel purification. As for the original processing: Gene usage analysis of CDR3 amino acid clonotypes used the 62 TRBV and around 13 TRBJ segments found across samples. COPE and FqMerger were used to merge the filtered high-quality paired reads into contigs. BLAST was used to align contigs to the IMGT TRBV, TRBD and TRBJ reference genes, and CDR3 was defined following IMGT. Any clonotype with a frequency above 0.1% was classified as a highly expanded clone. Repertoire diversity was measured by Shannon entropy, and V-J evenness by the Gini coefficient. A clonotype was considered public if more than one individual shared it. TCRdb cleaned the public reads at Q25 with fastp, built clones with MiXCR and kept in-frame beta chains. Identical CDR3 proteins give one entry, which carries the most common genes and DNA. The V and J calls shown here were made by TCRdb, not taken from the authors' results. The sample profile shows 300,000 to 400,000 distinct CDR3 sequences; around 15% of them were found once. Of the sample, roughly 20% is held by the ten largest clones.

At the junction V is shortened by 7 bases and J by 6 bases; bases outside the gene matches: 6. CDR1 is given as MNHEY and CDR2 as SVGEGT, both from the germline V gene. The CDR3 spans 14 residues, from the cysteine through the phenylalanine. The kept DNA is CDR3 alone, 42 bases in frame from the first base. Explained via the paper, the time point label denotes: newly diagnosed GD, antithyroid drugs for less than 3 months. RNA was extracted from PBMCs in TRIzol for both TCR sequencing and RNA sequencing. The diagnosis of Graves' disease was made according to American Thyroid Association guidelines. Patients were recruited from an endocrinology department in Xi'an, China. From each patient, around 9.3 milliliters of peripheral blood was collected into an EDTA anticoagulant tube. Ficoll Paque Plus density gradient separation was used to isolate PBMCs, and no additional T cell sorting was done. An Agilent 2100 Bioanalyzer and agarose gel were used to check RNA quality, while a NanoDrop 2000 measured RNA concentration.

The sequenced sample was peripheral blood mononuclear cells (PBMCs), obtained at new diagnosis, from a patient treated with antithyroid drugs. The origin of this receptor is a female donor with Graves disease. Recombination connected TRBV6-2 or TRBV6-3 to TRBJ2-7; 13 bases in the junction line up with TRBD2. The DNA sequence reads TGTGCCAGCACCTGGACTAGCGGGAGAAGCGAGCAGTACTTC. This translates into CASTWTSGRSEQYF.